This T cell receptor beta chain derives from a study of T cell clonality in common variable immunodeficiency. Study findings and constraints: Compared with controls, CVID subjects had fewer shared TCRbeta clones. CVID subjects showed higher TCRbeta clonality than healthy controls.

Blood samples were heparinized, roughly 5 to 8 ml per donor. The CDR3 totals 14 residues. The V end was cut by 5 bases, the J end by 4 bases, with 17 bases between. Germline CDR1 and CDR2: SQVTM and ANQGSEA. This clone was detected many times. Antigen: not known. The read falls 3 residues short of the CDR3 end, and the missing part is taken from the germline J gene. Equal genomic DNA amounts from CVID and control samples were sequenced. Sequencing was performed with immunoSEQ multiplex PCR; in TCRdb, only in-frame clones are kept and a portion is missing. Listed for the sample are about 40,000 clones, none seen a single time.

The sample comprised peripheral blood mononuclear cells. The chain has TRBV29-1 and TRBJ1-2, with a possible D match to TRBD1 (5 bases). The clonotype originates from a person between 18 and 69 years old in good health. The CDR3 bases that were read are TGCAGCGTTCCCGGGGCAGGCGGGGTCTATGGC. It specifies CSVPGAGGVYG. The full CDR3 protein is CSVPGAGGVYGYTF. Based on the CDR3 plus reference TRBV29-1 and TRBJ1-2, the full variable domain is SAVISQKPSRDICQRGTSLTIQCQVDSQVTMMFWYRQQPGQSLTLIATANQGSEATYESGFVIDKFPISRPNLTFSTLTVSNMSPEDSSIYLCSVPGAGGVYGYTFGSGTRLTVV.